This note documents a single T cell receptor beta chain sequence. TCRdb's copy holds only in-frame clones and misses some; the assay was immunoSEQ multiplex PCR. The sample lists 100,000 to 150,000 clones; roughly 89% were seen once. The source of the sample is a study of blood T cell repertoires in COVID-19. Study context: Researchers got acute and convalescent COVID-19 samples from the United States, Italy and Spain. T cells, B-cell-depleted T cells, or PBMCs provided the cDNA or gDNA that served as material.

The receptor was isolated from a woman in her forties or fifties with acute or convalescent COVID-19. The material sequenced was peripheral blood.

This CDR3 reads CASSDRPYEQYF. CDR3 bases: TGTGCCAGCAGCGACAGGCCCTACGAGCAGTACTTC. This chain links TRBV6-2 or TRBV6-3 with TRBJ2-7; possible D gene TRBD1, 6 bases. The V gene's germline CDR1 is MNHEY and CDR2 SVGEGT. The CDR3 is 12 amino acids. The ends were cut back, 6 bases at V and 2 bases at J, with 8 bases in the middle.